This T cell receptor beta chain originates from a study of T cells in Graves' hyperthyroidism and ophthalmopathy. TCR beta CDR3 regions were amplified from RNA. HTBI primers were the set used in a first-round RT-PCR of the TCR CDR3. TCRdb itself ran the multiplex PCR reads through MiXCR, one entry per CDR3 protein. The profile shows around 350,000 distinct CDR3 sequences, 17% of them singletons. This clonotype came up many times. The specimen was blood. This receptor was taken from a woman aged 25 to 39 with Graves' hyperthyroidism that later progressed to Graves' ophthalmopathy.

CDR3 bases: TGCAGTGCTAGAGACCCTAGCCAGACAGATACGCAGTATTTT. Amino acids: CSARDPSQTDTQYF. This chain links TRBV20-1 with TRBJ2-3, with a possible D match to TRBD2 (5 bases). The CDR3 is 14 residues long. Trimming took 0 bases from V and 3 from J, leaving 10 bases between them. The germline V gene encodes CDR1 DFQATT and CDR2 SNEGSKA (reference sequence).